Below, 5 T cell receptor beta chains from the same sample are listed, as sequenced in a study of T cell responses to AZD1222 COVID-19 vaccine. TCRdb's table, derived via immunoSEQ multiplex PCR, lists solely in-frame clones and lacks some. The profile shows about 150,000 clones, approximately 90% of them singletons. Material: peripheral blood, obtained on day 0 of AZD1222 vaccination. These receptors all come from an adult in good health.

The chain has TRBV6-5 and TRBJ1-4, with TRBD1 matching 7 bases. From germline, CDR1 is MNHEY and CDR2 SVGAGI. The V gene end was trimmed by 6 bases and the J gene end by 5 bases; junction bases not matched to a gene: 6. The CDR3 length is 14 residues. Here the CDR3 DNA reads TGTGCCAGCAGAACAAGGGACAGCAATGAAAAACTGTTTTTT. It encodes CASRTRDSNEKLFF.

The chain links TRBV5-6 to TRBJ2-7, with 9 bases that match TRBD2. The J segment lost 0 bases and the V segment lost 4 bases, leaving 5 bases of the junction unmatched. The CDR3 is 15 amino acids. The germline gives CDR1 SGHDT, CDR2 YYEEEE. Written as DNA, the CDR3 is TGTGCCAGCAGCCGTCTAGCGGGGTCCTCCTACGAGCAGTACTTC. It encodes CASSRLAGSSYEQYF.

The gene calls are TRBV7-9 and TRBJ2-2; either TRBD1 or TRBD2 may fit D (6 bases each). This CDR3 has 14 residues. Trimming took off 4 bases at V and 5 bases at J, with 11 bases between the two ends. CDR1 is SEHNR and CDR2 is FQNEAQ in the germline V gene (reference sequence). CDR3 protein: CASSWTAGTGELFF. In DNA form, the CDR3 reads TGTGCCAGCAGCTGGACAGCGGGTACCGGGGAGCTGTTTTTT.

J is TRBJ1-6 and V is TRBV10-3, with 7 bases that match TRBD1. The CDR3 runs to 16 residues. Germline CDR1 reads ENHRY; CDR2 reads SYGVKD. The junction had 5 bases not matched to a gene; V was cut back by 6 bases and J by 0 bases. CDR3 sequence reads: CAIRQQGSSYNSPLHF. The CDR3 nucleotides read TGTGCCATCAGGCAACAGGGGAGCTCCTATAATTCACCCCTCCACTTT.

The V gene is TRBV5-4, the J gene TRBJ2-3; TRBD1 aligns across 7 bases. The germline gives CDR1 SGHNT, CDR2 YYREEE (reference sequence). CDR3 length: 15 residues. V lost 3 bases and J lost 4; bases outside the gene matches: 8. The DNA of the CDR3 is TGTGCCAGCAGCTCTTCAAGACAGGGACCAGATACGCAGTATTTT. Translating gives CASSSSRQGPDTQYF.